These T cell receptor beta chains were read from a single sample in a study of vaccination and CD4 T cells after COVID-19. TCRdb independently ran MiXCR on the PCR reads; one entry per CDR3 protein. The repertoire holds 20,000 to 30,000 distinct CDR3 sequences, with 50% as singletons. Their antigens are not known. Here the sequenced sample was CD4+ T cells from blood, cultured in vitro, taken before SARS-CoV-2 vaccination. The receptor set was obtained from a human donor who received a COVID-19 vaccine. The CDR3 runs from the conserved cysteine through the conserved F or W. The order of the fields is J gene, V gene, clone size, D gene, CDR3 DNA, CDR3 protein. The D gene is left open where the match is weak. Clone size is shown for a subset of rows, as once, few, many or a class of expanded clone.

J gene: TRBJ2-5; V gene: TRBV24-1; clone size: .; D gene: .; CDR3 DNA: TGTGCCACCAGTGATAGGGCCGGACTAGGGGGTAGGGAGACCCAGTACTTC; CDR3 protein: CATSDRAGLGGRETQYF
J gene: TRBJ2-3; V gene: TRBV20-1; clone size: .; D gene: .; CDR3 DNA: TGCAGTGCTAGAGGACCAGATACGCAGTATTTT; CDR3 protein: CSARGPDTQYF
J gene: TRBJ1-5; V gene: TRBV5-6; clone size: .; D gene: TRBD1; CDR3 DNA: TGTGCCAGCAGCCGACAGGGTGACAATCAGCCCCAGCATTTT; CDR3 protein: CASSRQGDNQPQHF
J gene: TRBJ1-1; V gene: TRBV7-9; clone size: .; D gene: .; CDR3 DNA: TGTGCCAGCAGCTTGGGGATGAACACTGAAGCTTTCTTT; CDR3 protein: CASSLGMNTEAFF
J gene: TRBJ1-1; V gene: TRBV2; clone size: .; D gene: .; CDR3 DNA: TGTGCCAGCGGCTCGGGGGGGCGCACTACTGAAGCTTTCTTT; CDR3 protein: CASGSGGRTTEAFF
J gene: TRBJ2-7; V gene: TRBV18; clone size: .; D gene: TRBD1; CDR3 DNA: TGTGCCAGCTCAATCGGACAGGGCGACGAGCAGTACTTC; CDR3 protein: CASSIGQGDEQYF
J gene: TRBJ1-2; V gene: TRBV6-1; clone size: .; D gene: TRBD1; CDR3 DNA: TGTGCCAGCACCTACAGGGGTGGGTATGGCTACACCTTC; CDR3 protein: CASTYRGGYGYTF
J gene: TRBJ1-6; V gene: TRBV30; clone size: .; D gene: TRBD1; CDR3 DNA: TGTGCCTGGACGACAGGGGGCGACAATTCACCCCTCCACTTT; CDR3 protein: CAWTTGGDNSPLHF
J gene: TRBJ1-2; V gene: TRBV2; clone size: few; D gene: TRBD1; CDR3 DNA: TGTGCCAGCAGTGAAAGGGACAGGGCCTATGGCTACACCTTC; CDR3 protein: CASSERDRAYGYTF
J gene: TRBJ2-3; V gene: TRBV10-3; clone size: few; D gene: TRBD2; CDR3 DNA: TGTGCCATCAGTGAGGGACTAGCCAGCACAGATACGCAGTATTTT; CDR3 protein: CAISEGLASTDTQYF
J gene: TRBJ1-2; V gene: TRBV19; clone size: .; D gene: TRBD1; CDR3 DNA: TGTGCCAGTAGTCCGGGACAGGGGGCGCTCGGCTACACCTTC; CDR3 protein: CASSPGQGALGYTF
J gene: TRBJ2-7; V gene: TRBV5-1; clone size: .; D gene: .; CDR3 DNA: TGCGCCAGCACCCCTTTGGGGAGCCCCTACGAGCAGTACTTC; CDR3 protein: CASTPLGSPYEQYF
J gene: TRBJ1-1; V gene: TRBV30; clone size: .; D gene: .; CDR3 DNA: TGTGCCTGGAAAGACAGCCCGAACACTGAAGCTTTCTTT; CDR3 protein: CAWKDSPNTEAFF
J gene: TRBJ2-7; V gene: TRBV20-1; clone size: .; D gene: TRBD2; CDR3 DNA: TGCAGTGCTAGTGATAGGACTAGCGCGGTTTACGAGCAGTACTTC; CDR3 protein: CSASDRTSAVYEQYF
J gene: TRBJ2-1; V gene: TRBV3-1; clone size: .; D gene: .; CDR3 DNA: TGTGCCAGCAGCCAGACGCTGGAATACAATGAGCAGTTCTTC; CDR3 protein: CASSQTLEYNEQFF
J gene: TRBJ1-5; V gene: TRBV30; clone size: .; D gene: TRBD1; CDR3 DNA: TGTGCCTGGAGTGTGCCCGCCCCGGGACAGGGTAGAAATCAGCCCCAGCATTTT; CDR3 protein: CAWSVPAPGQGRNQPQHF
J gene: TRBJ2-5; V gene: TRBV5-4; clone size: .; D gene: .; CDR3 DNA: TGTGCCAGCAGCGTACCCTCCAGGGGAGAGACCCAGTACTTC; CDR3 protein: CASSVPSRGETQYF
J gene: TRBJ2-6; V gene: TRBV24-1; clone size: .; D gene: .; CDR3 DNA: TGTGCCACCAGTGACCGGGCCGGGAACGGGGCCAACGTCCTGACTTTC; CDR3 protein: CATSDRAGNGANVLTF
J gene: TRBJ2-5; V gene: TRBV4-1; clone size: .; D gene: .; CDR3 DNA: TGCGCCAACAGCCAAGATGGCCAGATTCAGGAGACCCAGTACTTC; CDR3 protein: CANSQDGQIQETQYF
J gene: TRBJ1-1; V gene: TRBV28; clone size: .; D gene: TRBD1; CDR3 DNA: TGTGCCAGCAGCCTCCCGGGACAGGCTACTGAAGCTTTCTTT; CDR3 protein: CASSLPGQATEAFF
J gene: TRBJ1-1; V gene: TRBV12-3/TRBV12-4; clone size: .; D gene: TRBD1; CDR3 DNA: TGTGCCAGCAGTCGGACAGGGATGGGGACTGAAGCTTTCTTT; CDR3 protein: CASSRTGMGTEAFF
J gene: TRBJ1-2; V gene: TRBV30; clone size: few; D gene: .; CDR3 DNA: TGTGCCTGGAGTGTAAGAGGTCTCGGGGTCAACTATGGCTACACCTTC; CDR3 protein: CAWSVRGLGVNYGYTF
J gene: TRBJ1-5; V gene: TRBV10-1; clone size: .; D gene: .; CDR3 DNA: TGCGCCAGCAGCCCTGGACAGTATAGCAATCAGCCCCAGCATTTT; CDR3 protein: CASSPGQYSNQPQHF
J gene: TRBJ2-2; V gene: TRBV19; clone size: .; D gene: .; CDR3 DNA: TGTGCCAGTAGTCCCGGACACACGAACACCGGGGAGCTGTTTTTT; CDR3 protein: CASSPGHTNTGELFF
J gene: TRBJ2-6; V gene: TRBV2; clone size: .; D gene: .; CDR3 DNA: TGTGCCAGCAGTGAAGGGGCTCTAGCTCGGTCAGGGGCCAACGTCCTGACTTTC; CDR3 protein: CASSEGALARSGANVLTF
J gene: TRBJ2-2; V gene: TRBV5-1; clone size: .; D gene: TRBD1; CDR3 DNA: TGCGCCAGCAGCTTCAAGGGGCCACTGGGACAGGGGATAACCGGGGAGCTGTTTTTT; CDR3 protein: CASSFKGPLGQGITGELFF
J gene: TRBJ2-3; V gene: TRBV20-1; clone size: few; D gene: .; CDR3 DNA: TGCAGTGCTAGAGGGGGGGGGCTAACAGATACGCAGTATTTT; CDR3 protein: CSARGGGLTDTQYF
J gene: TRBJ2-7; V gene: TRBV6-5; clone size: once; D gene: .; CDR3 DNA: TGTGCCAGCAGTTCGGTAAACAGAGACGAGCAGTACTTC; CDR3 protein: CASSSVNRDEQYF
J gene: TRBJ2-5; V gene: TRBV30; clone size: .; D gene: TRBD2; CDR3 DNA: TGTGCCTGGACCGGGACGGGGGGGCGTGAGACCCAGTACTTC; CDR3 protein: CAWTGTGGRETQYF
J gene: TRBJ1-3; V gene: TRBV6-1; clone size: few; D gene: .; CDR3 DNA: TGTGCCAGCAGTACCGGGACTCTTGCTGGAAACACCATATATTTT; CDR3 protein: CASSTGTLAGNTIYF
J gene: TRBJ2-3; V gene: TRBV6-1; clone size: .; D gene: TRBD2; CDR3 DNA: TGTGCCAGCAGTCGGTCTGTGGGTGCGGGGGAGGGTACGCAGTATTTT; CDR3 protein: CASSRSVGAGEGTQYF
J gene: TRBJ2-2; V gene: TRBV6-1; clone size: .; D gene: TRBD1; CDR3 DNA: TGTGCCAGCGGGGGGACAGGGGGCAGGAACACCGGGGAGCTGTTTTTT; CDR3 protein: CASGGTGGRNTGELFF
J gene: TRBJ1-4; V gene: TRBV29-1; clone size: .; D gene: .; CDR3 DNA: TGCAGCGTTGAAGAGGCGGTCGAAAAACTGTTTTTT; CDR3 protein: CSVEEAVEKLFF
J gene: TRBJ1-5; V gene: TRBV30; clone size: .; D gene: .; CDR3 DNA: TGTGCCTGGAGCCAAGGGAATCCCAATCAGCCCCAGCATTTT; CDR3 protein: CAWSQGNPNQPQHF
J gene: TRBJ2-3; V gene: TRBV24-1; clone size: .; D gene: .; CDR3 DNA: TGTGCCACCAGTGATGCTGGATCGAGAGATACGCAGTATTTT; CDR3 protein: CATSDAGSRDTQYF
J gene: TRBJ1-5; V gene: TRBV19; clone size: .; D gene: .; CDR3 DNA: TGTGCCAGTAGTATAGCCCGACGGGGACAGCCCCAGCATTTT; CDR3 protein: CASSIARRGQPQHF
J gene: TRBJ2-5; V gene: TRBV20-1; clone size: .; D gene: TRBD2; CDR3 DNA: TGCAGTGTGGATCCGGGGGGGCGGGAAGAGACCCAGTACTTC; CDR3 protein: CSVDPGGREETQYF
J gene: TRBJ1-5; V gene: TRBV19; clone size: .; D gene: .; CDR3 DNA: TGTGCCAGTAGTATAAAGCCCCTAACTTATAGCAATCAGCCCCAGCATTTT; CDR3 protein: CASSIKPLTYSNQPQHF
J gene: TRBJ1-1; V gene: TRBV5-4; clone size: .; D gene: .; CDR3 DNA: TGTGCCAGCAGCTTGTACCCGGGGGCCGCTGAAGCTTTCTTT; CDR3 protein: CASSLYPGAAEAFF
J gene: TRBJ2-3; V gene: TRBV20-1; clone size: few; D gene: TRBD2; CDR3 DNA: TGCAGTGCTAGAGCACACGGGGGGTCTAGCACAGATACGCAGTATTTT; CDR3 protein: CSARAHGGSSTDTQYF
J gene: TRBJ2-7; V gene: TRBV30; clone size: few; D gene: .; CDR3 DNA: TGTGCCTGGAGTACCACATGGTCTACCTCCTACGAGCAGTACTTC; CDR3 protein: CAWSTTWSTSYEQYF
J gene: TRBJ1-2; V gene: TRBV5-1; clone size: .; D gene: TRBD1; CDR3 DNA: TGCGCCAGCAGCAACAACCACAGGGGAAACTATGGCTACACCTTC; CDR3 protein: CASSNNHRGNYGYTF
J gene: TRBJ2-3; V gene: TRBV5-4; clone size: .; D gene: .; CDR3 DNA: TGTGCCAGCCCGGGACCCAGGCGCGCAGATACGCAGTATTTT; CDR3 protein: CASPGPRRADTQYF
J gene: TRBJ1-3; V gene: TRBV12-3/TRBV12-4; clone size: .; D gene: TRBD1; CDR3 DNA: TGTGCCAGCAGAAACAGGGGAGACCCCTCTGGAAACACCATATATTTT; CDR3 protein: CASRNRGDPSGNTIYF
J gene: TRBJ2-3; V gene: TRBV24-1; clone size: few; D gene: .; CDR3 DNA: TGTGCCACCAGTGACCGGACACGAGGCACAGATACGCAGTATTTT; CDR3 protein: CATSDRTRGTDTQYF
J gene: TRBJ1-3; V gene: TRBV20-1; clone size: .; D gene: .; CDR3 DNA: TGCAGTGCTCTGGACGGGCTCTCTGGAAACACCATATATTTT; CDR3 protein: CSALDGLSGNTIYF
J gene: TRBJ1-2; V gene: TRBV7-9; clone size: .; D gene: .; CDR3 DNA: TGTGCCAACGCACAGGCTTCTAACTATGGCTACACCTTC; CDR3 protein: CANAQASNYGYTF
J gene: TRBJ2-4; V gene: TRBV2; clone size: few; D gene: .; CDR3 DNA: TGTGCCAGCAGAGAAGACACGCCGATTCAGTACTTC; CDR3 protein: CASREDTPIQYF
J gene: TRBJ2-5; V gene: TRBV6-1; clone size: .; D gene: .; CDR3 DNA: TGTGCCAGCAGTGAAGGCCCAGGTGCCTCGGGGGCCCAGTACTTC; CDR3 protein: CASSEGPGASGAQYF
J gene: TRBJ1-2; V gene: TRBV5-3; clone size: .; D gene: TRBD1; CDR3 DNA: TGTGCCAGCAGGCTACTCCCGGGACAGGGTATAGGTGGCTACACCTTC; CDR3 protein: CASRLLPGQGIGGYTF
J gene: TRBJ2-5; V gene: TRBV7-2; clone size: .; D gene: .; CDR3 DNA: TGTGCCAGCAGCTTAATGGACCAAGAGACCCAGTACTTC; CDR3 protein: CASSLMDQETQYF
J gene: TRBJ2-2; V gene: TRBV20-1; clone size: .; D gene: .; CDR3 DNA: TGCAGTGCTAGCAGGGGTTGGGGCGGGGAGCTGTTTTTT; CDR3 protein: CSASRGWGGELFF
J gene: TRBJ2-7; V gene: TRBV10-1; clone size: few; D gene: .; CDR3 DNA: TGCGCCAGCAGTGAGTTGCCGGAGGCCTACGAGCAGTACTTC; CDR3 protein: CASSELPEAYEQYF